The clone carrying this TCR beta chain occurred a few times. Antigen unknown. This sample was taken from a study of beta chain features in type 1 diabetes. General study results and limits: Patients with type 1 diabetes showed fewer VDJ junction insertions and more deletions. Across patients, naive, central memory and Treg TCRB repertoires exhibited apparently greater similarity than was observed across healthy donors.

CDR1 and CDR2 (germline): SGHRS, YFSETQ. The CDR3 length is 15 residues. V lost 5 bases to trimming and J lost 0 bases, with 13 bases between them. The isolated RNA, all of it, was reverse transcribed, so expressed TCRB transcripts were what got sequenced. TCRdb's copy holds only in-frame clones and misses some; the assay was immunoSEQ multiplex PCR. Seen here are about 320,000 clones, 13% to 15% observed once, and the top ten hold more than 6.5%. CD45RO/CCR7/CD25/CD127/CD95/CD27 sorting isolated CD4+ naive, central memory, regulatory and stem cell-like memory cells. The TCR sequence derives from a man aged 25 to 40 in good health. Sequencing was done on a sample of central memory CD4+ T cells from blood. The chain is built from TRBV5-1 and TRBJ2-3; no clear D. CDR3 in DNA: TGCGCCAGCAGGGACCAGAGATCTAGCACAGATACGCAGTATTTT. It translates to CASRDQRSSTDTQYF.